The 2 T cell receptor beta chains presented below share a single source sample, sequenced in a study of human T cells and chemical hapten exposure. TCRdb ran MiXCR on the 5' RACE reads and lists one entry per CDR3 protein. The table has around 100,000 distinct CDR3 sequences, 15% to 20% seen once. Total RNA was isolated from unfractionated whole blood. All receptors derive from a human donor in good health.

This clonotype has more than one count but fewer than ten. One end of the junction does not line up with germline, which may come from a read error. The CDR3 here is CASSLLDGAQYF. CDR3 nucleotides: TGTGCTAGCAGCTTACTCGACGGGGCCCAGTACTTC. The chain recombines TRBV7-7 with TRBJ2-5; D perhaps matches TRBD2 (5 bases). Looked up from germline, CDR1 is SSHAT and CDR2 is FNYEAQ (reference sequence). The CDR3 is made up of 12 amino acids.

DNA for the CDR3: TGCAGTGCCCCTGGAAGCGGGAGTGTCTATGAGCAGTTCTTC. This sequence encodes CSAPGSGSVYEQFF. V and J are TRBV20-1 and TRBJ2-1, with 8 nucleotides matching TRBD2. The J segment lost 8 bases and the V segment lost 6 bases, leaving 12 bases of the junction unmatched. Germline CDR1 reads DFQATT; CDR2 reads SNEGSKA (reference sequence). CDR3 size: 14 residues.